This TCR beta chain was recorded in a study of early T cells in non-severe SARS-CoV-2 infection. The study's findings and limits: Clonotype matching in VDJdb favored anti-spike CD8 responses and did not capture private and CD4 specificities.

The TCR library protocol was used to attach unique molecular identifiers. These identifiers were attached to individual cDNA molecules. One entry per CDR3 protein results from TCRdb running MiXCR on the 5' RACE reads. The table lists around 61,000 distinct CDR3 sequences, approximately 11% of them singletons. Germline assignment: CDR1 MDHEN and CDR2 SYDVKM. With V trimmed by 6 bases and J by 2 bases, 9 bases remained unmatched. This CDR3 spans 16 amino acids. A remark on this clonotype: Its matching antigen is unknown.

This TCR derives from an adult who was a healthcare worker with PCR-confirmed SARS-CoV-2 infection or an uninfected control (not recorded which). The sequenced sample was whole blood. The chain employs TRBV28 and TRBJ2-7; 11 positions agree with TRBD2. The CDR3 sequence is CASRPPGLAATYEQYF. The CDR3 DNA reads as TGTGCCAGCAGACCTCCGGGACTAGCGGCAACCTACGAGCAGTACTTC.